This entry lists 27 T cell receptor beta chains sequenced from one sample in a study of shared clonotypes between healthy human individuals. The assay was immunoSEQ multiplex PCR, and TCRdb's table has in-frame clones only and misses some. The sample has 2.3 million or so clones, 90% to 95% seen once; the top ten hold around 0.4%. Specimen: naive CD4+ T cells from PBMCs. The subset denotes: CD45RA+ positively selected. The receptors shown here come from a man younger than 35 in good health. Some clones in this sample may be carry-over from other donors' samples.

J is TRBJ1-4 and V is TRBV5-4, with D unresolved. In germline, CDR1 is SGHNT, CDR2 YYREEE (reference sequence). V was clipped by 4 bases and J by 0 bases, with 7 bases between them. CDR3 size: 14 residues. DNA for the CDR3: TGTGCCAGCAGCAACCTCTCAACTAATGAAAAACTGTTTTTT. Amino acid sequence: CASSNLSTNEKLFF.

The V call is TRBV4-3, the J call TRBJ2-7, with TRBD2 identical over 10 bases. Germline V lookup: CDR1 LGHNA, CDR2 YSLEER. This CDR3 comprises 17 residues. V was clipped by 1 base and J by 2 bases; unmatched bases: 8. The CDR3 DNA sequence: TGCGCCAGCAGCCAAGGGTTTGGGGGACTAGCGACCTACGAGCAGTACTTC. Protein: CASSQGFGGLATYEQYF.

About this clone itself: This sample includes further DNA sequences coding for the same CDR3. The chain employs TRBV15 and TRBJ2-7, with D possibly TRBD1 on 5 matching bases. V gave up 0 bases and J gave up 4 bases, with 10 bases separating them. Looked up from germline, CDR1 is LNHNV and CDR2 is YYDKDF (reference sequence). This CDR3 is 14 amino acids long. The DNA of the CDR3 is TGTGCCACCAGCAGAGACAGGGTAGAATACGAGCAGTACTTC. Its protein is CATSRDRVEYEQYF.

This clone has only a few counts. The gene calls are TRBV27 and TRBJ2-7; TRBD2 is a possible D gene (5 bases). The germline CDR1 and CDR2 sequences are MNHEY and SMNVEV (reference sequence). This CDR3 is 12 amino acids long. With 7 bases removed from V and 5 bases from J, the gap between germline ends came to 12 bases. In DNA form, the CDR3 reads TGTGCCAGCACCGGGGATAAGGACGAGCAGTACTTC. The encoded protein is CASTGDKDEQYF.

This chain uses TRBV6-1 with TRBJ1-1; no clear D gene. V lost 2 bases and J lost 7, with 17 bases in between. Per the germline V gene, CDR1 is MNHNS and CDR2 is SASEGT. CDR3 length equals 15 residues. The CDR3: CASSEMDRVPVEAFF. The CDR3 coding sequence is TGTGCCAGCAGTGAAATGGACCGGGTCCCCGTTGAAGCTTTCTTT.

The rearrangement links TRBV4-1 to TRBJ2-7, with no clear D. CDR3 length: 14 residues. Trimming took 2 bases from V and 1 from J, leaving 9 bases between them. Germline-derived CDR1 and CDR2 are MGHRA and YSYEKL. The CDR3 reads CASSQKTGSYEQYF. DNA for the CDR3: TGCGCCAGCAGCCAAAAGACGGGTTCCTACGAGCAGTACTTC.

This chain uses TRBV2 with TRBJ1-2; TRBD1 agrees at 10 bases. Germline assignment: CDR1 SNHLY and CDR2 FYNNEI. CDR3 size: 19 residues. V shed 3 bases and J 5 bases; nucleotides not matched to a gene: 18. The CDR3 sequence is CASSDAAGTGVLRGYGYTF. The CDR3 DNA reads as TGTGCCAGCAGTGATGCGGCCGGGACAGGGGTACTGCGGGGGTATGGCTACACCTTC.

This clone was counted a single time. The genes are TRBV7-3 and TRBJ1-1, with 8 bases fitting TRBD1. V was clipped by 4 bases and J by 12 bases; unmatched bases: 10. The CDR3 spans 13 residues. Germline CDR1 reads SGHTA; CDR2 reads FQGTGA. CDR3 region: CASSSSQGGSTFF. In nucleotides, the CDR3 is TGTGCCAGCAGCTCATCACAGGGGGGCTCCACTTTCTTT.

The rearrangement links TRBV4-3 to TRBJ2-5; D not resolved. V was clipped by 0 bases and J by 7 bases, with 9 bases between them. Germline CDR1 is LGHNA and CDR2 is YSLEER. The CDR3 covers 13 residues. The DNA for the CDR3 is TGCGCCAGCAGCCAAGATCTCGCAGGGACCCAGTACTTC. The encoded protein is CASSQDLAGTQYF.

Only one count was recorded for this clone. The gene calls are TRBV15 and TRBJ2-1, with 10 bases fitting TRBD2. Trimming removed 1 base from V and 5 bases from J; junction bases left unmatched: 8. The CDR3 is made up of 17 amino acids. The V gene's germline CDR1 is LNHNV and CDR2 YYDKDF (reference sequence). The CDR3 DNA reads TGTGCCACCAGCAGAGGCAGAACTAGCGGGGCCGACAATGAGCAGTTCTTC. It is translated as CATSRGRTSGADNEQFF.

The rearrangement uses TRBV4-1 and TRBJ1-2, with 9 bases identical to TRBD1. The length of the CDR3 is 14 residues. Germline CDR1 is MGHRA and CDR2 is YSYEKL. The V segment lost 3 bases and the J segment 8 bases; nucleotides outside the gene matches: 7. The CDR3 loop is CASSQAGQGGGYTF. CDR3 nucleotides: TGCGCCAGCAGCCAGGCGGGACAGGGCGGCGGCTACACCTTC.

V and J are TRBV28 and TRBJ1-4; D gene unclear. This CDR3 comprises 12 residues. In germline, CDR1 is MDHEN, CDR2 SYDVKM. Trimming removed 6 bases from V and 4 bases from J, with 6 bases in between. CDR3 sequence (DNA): TGTGCCAGCAGGGACGTTAATGAAAAACTGTTTTTT. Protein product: CASRDVNEKLFF.

CDR3 sequence (DNA): TGCGCCAGCAGCTTGGTCGGAGGGGGCTCCAGCTCTGGGGCCAACGTCCTGACTTTC. It yields the protein CASSLVGGGSSSGANVLTF. The chain links TRBV5-1 to TRBJ2-6, with a tentative D call TRBD1 (7 bases). This CDR3 region has 19 residues. V lost 0 bases and J 0 bases, leaving 16 bases between the germline ends. CDR1 and CDR2 from the germline V gene are SGHRS and YFSETQ.

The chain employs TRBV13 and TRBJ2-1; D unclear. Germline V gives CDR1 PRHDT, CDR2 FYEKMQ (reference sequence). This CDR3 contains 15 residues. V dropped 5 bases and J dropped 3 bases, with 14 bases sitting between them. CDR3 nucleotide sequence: TGTGCCAGCAGCCCGGGCGGATCCCACTACAATGAGCAGTTCTTC. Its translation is CASSPGGSHYNEQFF.

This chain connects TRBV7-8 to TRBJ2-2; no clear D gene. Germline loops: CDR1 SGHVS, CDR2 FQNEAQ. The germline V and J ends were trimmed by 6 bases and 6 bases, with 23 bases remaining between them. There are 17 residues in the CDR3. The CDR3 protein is CASSLIHPQAGAGELFF. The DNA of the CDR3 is TGTGCCAGCAGTTTGATACATCCCCAGGCAGGCGCCGGGGAGCTGTTTTTT.

CDR3 region: CASSSGATDTQYF. CDR3 nucleotide sequence: TGTGCCAGCAGCTCGGGGGCCACAGATACGCAGTATTTT. The chain couples TRBV11-3 to TRBJ2-3; either TRBD1 or TRBD2 may supply D (6 bases each). The V end lost 4 bases, the J end lost 2 bases, and 7 bases lay between the germline ends. Germline CDR1 SGHNT, CDR2 YENEEA. The CDR3 has 13 amino acids.

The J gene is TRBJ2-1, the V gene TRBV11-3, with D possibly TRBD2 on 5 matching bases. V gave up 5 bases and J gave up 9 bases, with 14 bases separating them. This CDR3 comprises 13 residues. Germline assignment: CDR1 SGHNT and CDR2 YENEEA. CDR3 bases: TGTGCCAGCAGCCTCCAACTAGGGAGTGAGCAGTTCTTC. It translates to CASSLQLGSEQFF.

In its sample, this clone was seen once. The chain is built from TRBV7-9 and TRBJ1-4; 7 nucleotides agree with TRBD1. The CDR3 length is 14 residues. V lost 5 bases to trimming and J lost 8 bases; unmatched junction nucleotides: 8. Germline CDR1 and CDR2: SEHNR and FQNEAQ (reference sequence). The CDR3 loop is CASSRDRAGEKLFF. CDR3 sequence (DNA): TGTGCCAGCAGCCGTGACAGGGCAGGCGAAAAACTGTTTTTT.

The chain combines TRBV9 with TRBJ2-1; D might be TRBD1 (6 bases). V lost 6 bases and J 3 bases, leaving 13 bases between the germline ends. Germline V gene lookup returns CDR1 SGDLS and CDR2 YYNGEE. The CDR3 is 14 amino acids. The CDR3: CASTPQGHYNEQFF. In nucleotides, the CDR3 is TGTGCCAGCACCCCACAGGGTCACTACAATGAGCAGTTCTTC.

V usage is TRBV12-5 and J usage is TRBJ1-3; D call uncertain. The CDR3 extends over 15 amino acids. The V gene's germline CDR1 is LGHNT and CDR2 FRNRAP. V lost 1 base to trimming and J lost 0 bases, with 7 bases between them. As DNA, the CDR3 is TGTGCTAGTGGTTTGGACAGTACCTCTGGAAACACCATATATTTT. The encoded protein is CASGLDSTSGNTIYF.

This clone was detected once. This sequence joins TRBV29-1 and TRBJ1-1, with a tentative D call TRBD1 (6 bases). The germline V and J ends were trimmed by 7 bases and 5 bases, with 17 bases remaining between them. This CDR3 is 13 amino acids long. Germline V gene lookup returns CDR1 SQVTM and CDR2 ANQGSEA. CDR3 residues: CSASRRRGTEAFF. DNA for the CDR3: TGCAGCGCATCCAGGAGAAGGGGGACTGAAGCTTTCTTT.

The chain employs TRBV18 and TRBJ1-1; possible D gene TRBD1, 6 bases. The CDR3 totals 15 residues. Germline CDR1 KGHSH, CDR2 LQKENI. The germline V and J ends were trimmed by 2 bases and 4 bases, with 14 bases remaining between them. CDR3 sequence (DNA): TGTGCCAGCTCACCATTGCAGGGGTGGGGCACTGAAGCTTTCTTT. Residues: CASSPLQGWGTEAFF.

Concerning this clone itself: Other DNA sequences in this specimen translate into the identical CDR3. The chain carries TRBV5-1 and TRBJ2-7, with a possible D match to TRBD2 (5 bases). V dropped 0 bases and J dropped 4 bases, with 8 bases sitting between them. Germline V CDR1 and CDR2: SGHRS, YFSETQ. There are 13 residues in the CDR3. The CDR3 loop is CASSLVGGYEQYF. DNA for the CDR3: TGCGCCAGCAGCTTGGTGGGCGGGTACGAGCAGTACTTC. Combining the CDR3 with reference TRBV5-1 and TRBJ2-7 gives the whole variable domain KAGVTQTPRYLIKTRGQQVTLSCSPISGHRSVSWYQQTPGQGLQFLFEYFSETQRNKGNFPGRFSGRQFSNSRSEMNVSTLELGDSALYLCASSLVGGYEQYFGPGTRLTVT.

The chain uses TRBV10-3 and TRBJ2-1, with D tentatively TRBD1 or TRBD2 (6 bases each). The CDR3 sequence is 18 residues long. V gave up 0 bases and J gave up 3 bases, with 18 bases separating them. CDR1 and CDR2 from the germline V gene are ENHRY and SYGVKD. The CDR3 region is CAISESGAKGTYYNEQFF. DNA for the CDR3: TGTGCCATCAGTGAGTCGGGGGCCAAGGGGACTTACTACAATGAGCAGTTCTTC.

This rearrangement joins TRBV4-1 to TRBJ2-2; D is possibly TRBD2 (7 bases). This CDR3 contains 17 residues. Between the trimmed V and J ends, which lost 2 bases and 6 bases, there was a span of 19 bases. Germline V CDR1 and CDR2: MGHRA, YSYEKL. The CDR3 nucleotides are TGCGCCAGCAGCCAAACGGGACCGGGGGGCGTGCCCGGGGAGCTGTTTTTT. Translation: CASSQTGPGGVPGELFF.

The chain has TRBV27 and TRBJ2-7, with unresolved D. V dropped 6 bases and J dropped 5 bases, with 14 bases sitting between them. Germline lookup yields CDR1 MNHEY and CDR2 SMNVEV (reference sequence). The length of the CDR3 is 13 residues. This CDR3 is CASRPTHMHEQYF. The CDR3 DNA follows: TGTGCCAGCAGACCCACCCATATGCACGAGCAGTACTTC.

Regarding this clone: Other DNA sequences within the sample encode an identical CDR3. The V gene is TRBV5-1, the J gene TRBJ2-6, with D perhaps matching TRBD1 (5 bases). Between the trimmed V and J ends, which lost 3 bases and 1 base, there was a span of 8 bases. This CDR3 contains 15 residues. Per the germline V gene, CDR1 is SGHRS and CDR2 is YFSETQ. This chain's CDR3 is CASSSTGSGANVLTF. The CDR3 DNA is TGCGCCAGCAGCTCTACAGGTTCTGGGGCCAACGTCCTGACTTTC.